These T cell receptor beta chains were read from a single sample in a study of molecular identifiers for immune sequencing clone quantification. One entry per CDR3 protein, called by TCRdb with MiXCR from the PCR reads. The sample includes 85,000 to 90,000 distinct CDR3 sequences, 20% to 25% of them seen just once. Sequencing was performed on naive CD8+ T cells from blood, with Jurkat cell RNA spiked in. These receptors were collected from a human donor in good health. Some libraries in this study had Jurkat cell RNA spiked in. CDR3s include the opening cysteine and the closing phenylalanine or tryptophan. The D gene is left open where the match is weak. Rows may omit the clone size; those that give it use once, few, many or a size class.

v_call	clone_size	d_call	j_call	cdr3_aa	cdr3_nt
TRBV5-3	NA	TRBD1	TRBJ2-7	CASSLYRGEQYF	TGTGCCAGCAGCTTGTACAGGGGCGAGCAGTACTTC
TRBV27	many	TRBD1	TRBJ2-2	CASSFVWAGGAAGELFF	TGTGCCAGCAGTTTTGTTTGGGCAGGGGGCGCGGCCGGGGAGCTGTTTTTT
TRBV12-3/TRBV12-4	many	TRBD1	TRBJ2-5	CASSIPGQGLETQYF	TGTGCCAGCAGTATTCCGGGACAGGGGTTGGAGACCCAGTACTTC
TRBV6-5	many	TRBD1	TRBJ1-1	CASSYGTGGGTEAFF	TGTGCCAGCAGTTACGGAACAGGGGGCGGAACTGAAGCTTTCTTT
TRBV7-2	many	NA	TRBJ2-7	CASSPIRIVGPLSGVEQYF	TGTGCCAGCAGCCCCATCCGTATTGTTGGTCCGCTCTCCGGAGTCGAGCAGTACTTC
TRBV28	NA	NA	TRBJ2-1	CASRGLSSPYNEQFF	TGTGCCAGCAGAGGACTATCCAGCCCCTACAATGAGCAGTTCTTC
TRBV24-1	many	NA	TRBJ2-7	CATSDGGYEQYF	TGTGCCACCAGTGATGGGGGCTACGAGCAGTACTTC
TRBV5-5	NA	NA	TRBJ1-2	CASSPASAGSYGYTF	TGTGCCAGCAGCCCGGCATCGGCTGGCAGCTATGGCTACACCTTC
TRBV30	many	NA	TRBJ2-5	CAWSVLGETQYF	TGTGCCTGGAGTGTACTTGGGGAGACCCAGTACTTC
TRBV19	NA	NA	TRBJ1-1	CASSIVGYTEAFF	TGTGCCAGTAGTATAGTGGGGTACACTGAAGCTTTCTTT
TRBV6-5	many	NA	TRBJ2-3	CASSYEGVPTDTQYF	TGTGCCAGCAGTTACGAGGGAGTCCCCACAGATACGCAGTATTTT
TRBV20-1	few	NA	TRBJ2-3	CSATLPSTDTQYF	TGCAGTGCTACGCTACCCAGCACAGATACGCAGTATTTT
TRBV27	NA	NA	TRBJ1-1	CASSPPGGATFF	TGTGCCAGCAGTCCCCCGGGGGGGGCGACTTTCTTT
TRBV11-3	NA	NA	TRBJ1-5	CASSHGQGRGPPQHF	TGTGCCAGCAGCCATGGTCAGGGTAGGGGTCCGCCCCAGCATTTT
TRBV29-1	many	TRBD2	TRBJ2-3	CSVEGGSADTQYF	TGCAGCGTTGAGGGGGGGAGTGCAGATACGCAGTATTTT
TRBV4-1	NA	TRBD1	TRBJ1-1	CASSHPSQGGDAEAFF	TGCGCCAGCAGCCACCCGTCGCAGGGGGGGGACGCTGAAGCTTTCTTT
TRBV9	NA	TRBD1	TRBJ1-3	CASSSGQGGGNTIYF	TGTGCCAGCAGCTCGGGACAGGGAGGTGGAAACACCATATATTTT
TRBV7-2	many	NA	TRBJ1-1	CASSAVQSMNTEAFF	TGTGCCAGCAGCGCAGTACAGAGCATGAACACTGAAGCTTTCTTT
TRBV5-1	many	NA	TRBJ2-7	CASSLDAGSVAYEQYF	TGCGCCAGCAGCTTGGATGCCGGCAGCGTGGCCTACGAGCAGTACTTC
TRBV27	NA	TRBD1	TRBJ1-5	CASGNRGGPNQPQHF	TGTGCCAGCGGCAACAGGGGTGGCCCCAATCAGCCCCAGCATTTT
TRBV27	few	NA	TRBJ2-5	CASSKRPVQETQYF	TGTGCCAGCAGTAAACGACCCGTACAAGAGACCCAGTACTTC
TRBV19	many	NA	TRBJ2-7	CASSITTGYEQYF	TGTGCCAGTAGTATAACCACAGGATACGAGCAGTACTTC
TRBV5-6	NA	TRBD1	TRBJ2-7	CASSFGTDLYEQYF	TGTGCCAGCAGCTTCGGGACAGATCTCTACGAGCAGTACTTC
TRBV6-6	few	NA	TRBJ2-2	CASMLVTGELFF	TGTGCCAGTATGTTAGTAACCGGGGAGCTGTTTTTT
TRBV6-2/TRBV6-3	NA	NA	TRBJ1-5	CASSYHPKTLFSNQPQHF	TGTGCCAGCAGTTATCATCCCAAGACGTTGTTTAGCAATCAGCCCCAGCATTTT
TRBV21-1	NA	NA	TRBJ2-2	CASSLRDRGYGALFF	TGTGCCAGCAGCCTACGGGACAGGGGGTACGGGGCGCTGTTTTTT
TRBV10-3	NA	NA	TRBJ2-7	CAIRASDEQYF	TGTGCCATCAGGGCTAGCGACGAGCAGTACTTC
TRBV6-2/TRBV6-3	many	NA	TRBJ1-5	CASSYWDKNQPQHF	TGTGCCAGCAGTTACTGGGACAAGAATCAGCCCCAGCATTTT
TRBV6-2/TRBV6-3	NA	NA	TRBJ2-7	CASSYGQGGYEQYF	TGTGCCAGCAGTTACGGGCAGGGAGGTTACGAGCAGTACTTC
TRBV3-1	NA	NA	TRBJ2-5	CASSQVGVLSETQYF	TGTGCCAGCAGCCAGGTTGGGGTATTGTCGGAGACCCAGTACTTC
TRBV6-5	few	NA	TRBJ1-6	CASSYSGEPNSPLHF	TGTGCCAGCAGTTACTCAGGGGAGCCTAATTCACCCCTCCACTTT
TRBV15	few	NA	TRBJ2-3	CATSSGFLDTQYF	TGTGCCACCAGCTCAGGGTTCCTAGATACGCAGTATTTT
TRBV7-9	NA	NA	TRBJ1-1	CASSPGPRTMNTEAFF	TGTGCCAGCAGCCCCGGACCCAGGACGATGAACACTGAAGCTTTCTTT
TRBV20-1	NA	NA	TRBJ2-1	CSASSWESYNEQFF	TGCAGTGCTAGTTCGTGGGAGTCCTACAATGAGCAGTTCTTC
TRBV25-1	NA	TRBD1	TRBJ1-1	CASEGQGATEAFF	TGTGCCAGCGAGGGGCAGGGGGCCACTGAAGCTTTCTTT
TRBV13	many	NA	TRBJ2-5	CASSYQSGQETQYF	TGTGCCAGCAGCTACCAAAGCGGCCAAGAGACCCAGTACTTC
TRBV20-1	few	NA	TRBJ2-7	CSARPGVDYEQYF	TGCAGTGCTAGACCCGGAGTCGACTACGAGCAGTACTTC
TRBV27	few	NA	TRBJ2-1	CASSLSPRGAMNEQFF	TGTGCCAGCAGTTTATCTCCCAGGGGCGCGATGAATGAGCAGTTCTTC
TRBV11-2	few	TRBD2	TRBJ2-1	CASSSPTSGTYNEQFF	TGTGCCAGCAGTTCCCCGACTAGCGGGACCTACAATGAGCAGTTCTTC
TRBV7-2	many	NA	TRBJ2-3	CASSLMEVYSTDTQYF	TGTGCCAGCAGCTTAATGGAAGTCTATTCCACAGATACGCAGTATTTT
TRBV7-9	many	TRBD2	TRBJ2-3	CASSPDSAGGNGDTQYF	TGTGCCAGCAGCCCTGACTCAGCGGGGGGCAATGGAGATACGCAGTATTTT
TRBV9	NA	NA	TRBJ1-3	CASSVDTASGNTIYF	TGTGCCAGCAGCGTAGATACAGCTTCTGGAAACACCATATATTTT
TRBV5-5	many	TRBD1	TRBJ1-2	CASSRPPGQGVINYGYTF	TGTGCCAGCAGCCGACCCCCGGGACAGGGGGTGATTAACTATGGCTACACCTTC
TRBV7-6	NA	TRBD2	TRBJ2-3	CASSLAASGGATGTQYF	TGTGCCAGCAGCTTAGCGGCTAGCGGGGGGGCTACAGGTACGCAGTATTTT
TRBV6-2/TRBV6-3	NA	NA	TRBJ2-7	CASSLPLSEQYF	TGTGCCAGCAGTTTGCCCCTTAGCGAGCAGTACTTC
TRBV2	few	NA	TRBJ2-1	CASSPDYASYNEQFF	TGTGCCAGCAGTCCGGACTACGCCTCCTACAATGAGCAGTTCTTC
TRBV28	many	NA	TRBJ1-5	CASSSQPQHF	TGTGCCAGCAGTAGTCAGCCCCAGCATTTT
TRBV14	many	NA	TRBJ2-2	CASSQQRYDTGELFF	TGTGCCAGCAGCCAACAGCGATACGACACCGGGGAGCTGTTTTTT
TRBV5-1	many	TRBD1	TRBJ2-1	CASSLTGVRPNEQFF	TGCGCCAGCAGCTTAACAGGGGTACGGCCCAATGAGCAGTTCTTC